A single sample gave rise to the 22 T cell receptor beta chains below, sequenced in a study of CD8 T cells in ankylosing spondylitis (dated by TCRdb to about 2017). Receptor amplification or capture employed 5' RACE. This sample was sequenced with an Illumina HiSeq 2500. The public reads were quality trimmed at Q25 with fastp and then assembled into clones with MiXCR by TCRdb, keeping productive beta chains. Every entry covers one CDR3 protein and lists the most common genes and DNA from its rows. For this sample there are 300,000 to 400,000 distinct CDR3 sequences; roughly 12% appear just once. The ten top clones hold 9.1% of the sample. The sample consisted of blood, either unsorted or a sorted T cell fraction (not recorded which). The receptor set was obtained from a female donor with ankylosing spondylitis or in good health (not recorded which).

There are many counts of this clonotype. The V call is TRBV20-1, the J call TRBJ2-3; TRBD1 is a possible D gene (5 bases). This CDR3 is built from 16 residues. From germline, CDR1 is DFQATT and CDR2 SNEGSKA (reference sequence). Trimming pared 6 bases from V and 0 bases from J, leaving 19 bases between. The CDR3 nucleotides are TGCAGTGCAGGGGATTTTTTGAGACGGAGCACAGATACGCAGTATTTT. It codes for CSAGDFLRRSTDTQYF.

This clonotype was counted between two and nine times. CDR3 nucleotide sequence: TGCGCCAGCAGCCCGGAGGGGACAGATAACACTGAAGCTTTCTTT. Its translation: CASSPEGTDNTEAFF. The chain joins TRBV5-1 to TRBJ1-1; 7 bases map to TRBD1. Germline-derived CDR1 and CDR2 are SGHRS and YFSETQ. CDR3 length: 15 residues. Trimming took 4 bases from V and 2 from J; bases not matched to a gene: 8.

On this clonotype: A single base separates this from a much larger clone, so it may be a read error. The gene calls are TRBV20-1 and TRBJ1-1, with a possible D match to TRBD1 (6 bases). CDR3 size: 15 residues. Trimming stripped 6 bases from V and 4 bases from J, with 21 bases between. Germline CDR1 and CDR2: DFQATT and SNEGSKA (reference sequence). CDR3 nucleotides: TGCAGTGCGCAGGACGGGGGGCGGGGAGCCACTGAAGCTTTCTTT. Translation: CSAQDGGRGATEAFF.

Ten or more counts support this clonotype. V gene TRBV20-1 combines with J gene TRBJ2-7; D remains unclear. V lost 0 bases to trimming and J lost 4 bases, with 16 bases between them. The length of the CDR3 is 15 residues. The germline CDR1 and CDR2 sequences are DFQATT and SNEGSKA (reference sequence). The DNA for the CDR3 is TGCAGTGCTAGAGATAGGGCCGGATCGGTTTACGAGCAGTACTTC. Protein product: CSARDRAGSVYEQYF.

The sample holds many counts of this clonotype. The CDR3 DNA follows: TGCAGTGCACAGACAGGGTATTATGGCTACACCTTC. Protein product: CSAQTGYYGYTF. V usage is TRBV20-1 and J usage is TRBJ1-2; 7 nucleotides match TRBD1. The germline V gene has CDR1 DFQATT and CDR2 SNEGSKA (reference sequence). V lost 6 bases, J lost 5 bases, and 6 bases stayed unmatched. CDR3 size: 12 residues.

This clonotype was counted many times. V gene TRBV5-1 combines with J gene TRBJ1-1; the D is unclear. This CDR3 has 14 residues. CDR1 is SGHRS, CDR2 YFSETQ, per germline. V was pared by 2 bases and J by 3 bases, with 11 bases between. CDR3 nucleotide sequence: TGCGCCAGCAGCTTACGGGAACCGGACACTGAAGCTTTCTTT. Translating gives CASSLREPDTEAFF. The whole variable domain, filled in from reference TRBV5-1 and TRBJ1-1, reads KAGVTQTPRYLIKTRGQQVTLSCSPISGHRSVSWYQQTPGQGLQFLFEYFSETQRNKGNFPGRFSGRQFSNSRSEMNVSTLELGDSALYLCASSLREPDTEAFFGQGTRLTVV.

The chain employs TRBV20-1 and TRBJ2-1; TRBD2 aligns across 11 bases. In germline, CDR1 is DFQATT, CDR2 SNEGSKA (reference sequence). The CDR3 runs to 17 residues. The junction had 10 bases not matched to a gene; V was cut back by 6 bases and J by 0 bases. CDR3 DNA: TGCAGTGCCCGGCCCCCGACTAGCGGGATCTCCTACAATGAGCAGTTCTTC. The encoded protein is CSARPPTSGISYNEQFF.

The table lists this clonotype with many counts. The chain is built from TRBV29-1 and TRBJ2-3, with D possibly being TRBD1 or TRBD2 (5 bases each). Between the trimmed V and J ends, which lost 7 bases and 0 bases, there was a span of 17 bases. Germline V gene data show CDR1 as SQVTM and CDR2 as ANQGSEA. CDR3 length: 15 residues. The CDR3 sequence is CSARGTSTSTDTQYF. As DNA, the CDR3 is TGCAGCGCCCGGGGCACTTCCACTAGCACAGATACGCAGTATTTT.

This clonotype was observed many times. The chain joins TRBV20-1 to TRBJ1-4, with 9 bases identical to TRBD1. Germline assignment: CDR1 DFQATT and CDR2 SNEGSKA (reference sequence). The V segment lost 5 bases and the J segment 11 bases; nucleotides outside the gene matches: 9. The CDR3 length is 13 residues. DNA for the CDR3: TGCAGTGCTTGTCGGACAGGGGACGGGAAACTGTTTTTT. This codes for CSACRTGDGKLFF.

Regarding this clonotype: This may stem from a read error, because a much larger clone lies one nucleotide away. The chain employs TRBV24-1 and TRBJ2-5, with D perhaps matching TRBD2 (6 bases). The CDR3 length is 14 residues. The V end lost 4 bases, the J end lost 3 bases, and 11 bases lay between the germline ends. The germline gives CDR1 KGHDR, CDR2 SFDVKD. CDR3 DNA sequence: TGTGCCACCAGTGACCAATGGAGGGAAGAGACCCAGTACTTC. This gives the protein CATSDQWREETQYF.

This clonotype was seen repeatedly, ten times or more. The rearrangement links TRBV20-1 to TRBJ1-5, with D perhaps TRBD1 (5 bases). The CDR3 is made up of 14 amino acids. Per germline, CDR1 DFQATT and CDR2 SNEGSKA (reference sequence). V lost 5 bases and J lost 0, with 11 bases in between. The CDR3 DNA reads as TGCAGTGCTTCTGAGGGGTTTAGCAATCAGCCCCAGCATTTT. Amino acid sequence: CSASEGFSNQPQHF.

This clonotype was seen at least ten times. The chain has TRBV10-3 and TRBJ2-2, with 10 bases identical to TRBD2. This CDR3 spans 18 amino acids. Germline values: CDR1 ENHRY, CDR2 SYGVKD. Trimming removed 4 bases from V and 0 bases from J; junction bases left unmatched: 8. The CDR3 sequence is CAISAWGLANTNTGELFF. The CDR3 DNA sequence: TGTGCCATCAGTGCATGGGGACTAGCGAATACGAACACCGGGGAGCTGTTTTTT.

In its sample, this clonotype was seen a few times. The chain combines TRBV2 with TRBJ2-3; a possible D gene is TRBD1 (7 bases). CDR1 is SNHLY, CDR2 FYNNEI, per germline. The CDR3 contains 16 residues. Trimming pared 7 bases from V and 0 bases from J, leaving 17 bases between. The chain's CDR3 is CASTEGTAGSTDTQYF. In DNA, the CDR3 is TGTGCCAGCACGGAGGGGACAGCGGGTAGCACAGATACGCAGTATTTT.

Only a few counts were recorded for this clonotype. Here the CDR3 DNA reads TGTGCCTGGTTTGGCCAGGGGAACAATGAGCAGTTCTTC. It encodes CAWFGQGNNEQFF. This chain connects TRBV30 to TRBJ2-1, with D tentatively TRBD1 (6 bases). Trimming cost V 5 bases and J 5 bases, with 13 bases left between them. The germline V gene has CDR1 GTSNPN and CDR2 SVGIG (reference sequence). The CDR3 has 13 residues.

This clonotype was seen repeatedly, ten times or more. The V and J genes are TRBV5-1 and TRBJ2-7; perhaps D is TRBD1 or TRBD2 (6 bases each). Germline-derived CDR1 and CDR2 are SGHRS and YFSETQ. The CDR3 is 16 residues long. V was clipped by 0 bases and J by 5 bases, with 18 bases between them. The CDR3 loop is CASSLDQGTWRHEQYF. The CDR3 DNA reads as TGCGCCAGCAGCTTGGACCAGGGGACTTGGAGGCACGAGCAGTACTTC.

This clonotype has at least ten counts. The rearrangement joins TRBV9 to TRBJ2-6; the D call may be TRBD1 or TRBD2 (6 bases each). Germline V lookup: CDR1 SGDLS, CDR2 YYNGEE. The V gene lost 4 bases and the J gene lost 0 bases, with 14 bases spanning the gap. This CDR3 has 17 amino acids. CDR3 sequence: CASSTGTLYSGANVLTF. The CDR3 DNA sequence: TGTGCCAGCAGCACAGGGACTCTATACTCTGGGGCCAACGTCCTGACTTTC.

This clonotype was seen many times. The rearrangement uses TRBV20-1 and TRBJ1-5, with D possibly matching TRBD1 (6 bases). Germline V gene data show CDR1 as DFQATT and CDR2 as SNEGSKA (reference sequence). This CDR3 has 14 amino acids. V was cut by 6 bases and J by 4 bases, with 16 bases left in between. CDR3 sequence (DNA): TGCAGTGCCCCGTTCGGACAGACAAATCAGCCCCAGCATTTT. Translation: CSAPFGQTNQPQHF.

This clonotype came up many times. The chain carries TRBV4-1 and TRBJ2-1; D call uncertain. CDR1 is MGHRA, CDR2 YSYEKL, per germline. The CDR3 has 15 amino acids. V was shortened by 2 bases and J by 0 bases, with 8 bases between the two germline ends. This CDR3 reads CASSQKEISYNEQFF. In DNA form, the CDR3 reads TGCGCCAGCAGCCAAAAGGAAATCTCCTACAATGAGCAGTTCTTC.

This clonotype has a count of ten or more. The chain links TRBV10-3 to TRBJ2-1, with D perhaps TRBD1 (5 bases). The CDR3 spans 16 residues. The germline CDR1 and CDR2 sequences are ENHRY and SYGVKD. The V gene lost 0 bases and the J gene lost 0 bases, with 9 bases spanning the gap. In DNA form, the CDR3 reads TGTGCCATCAGTGAGTCGGGGCCGCCCTCCTACAATGAGCAGTTCTTC. This gives the protein CAISESGPPSYNEQFF.

In this sample, this clonotype turned up many times. The rearrangement uses TRBV2 and TRBJ1-6; D uncertain. The germline V gene has CDR1 SNHLY and CDR2 FYNNEI. The V end lost 3 bases, the J end lost 10 bases, and 13 bases lay between the germline ends. The CDR3 runs 14 residues. CDR3 sequence (DNA): TGTGCCAGCAGTGACGCCCTACGGGGATCACCCCTCCACTTT. This codes for CASSDALRGSPLHF.

The V and J genes are TRBV7-2 and TRBJ1-5; D gene uncertain. This CDR3 has 13 residues. Germline CDR1 reads SGHTA; CDR2 reads FQGNSA. The V gene lost 0 bases and the J gene lost 8 bases, with 8 bases spanning the gap. In DNA, the CDR3 is TGTGCCAGCAGCTTAGCAGGGATCAAGCCCCAGCATTTT. Residues: CASSLAGIKPQHF.

The table lists this clonotype with many counts. The chain couples TRBV20-1 to TRBJ2-1; D is possibly TRBD2 (6 bases). V was cut by 5 bases and J by 0 bases, with 11 bases left in between. CDR3 length: 14 residues. CDR1 and CDR2 from the germline V gene are DFQATT and SNEGSKA (reference sequence). The CDR3 region has the DNA TGCAGTGCTGAGGCGGAGGGCTCCTACAATGAGCAGTTCTTC. Amino acid sequence: CSAEAEGSYNEQFF.